This T cell receptor (beta chain) was identified in a study of technical replicates of blood from several donors. Germline loops: CDR1 WNHNN, CDR2 SYGVQD (reference sequence). The CDR3 runs to 13 residues. V gave up 2 bases and J gave up 0 bases, with 4 bases separating them. Sequenced by immunoSEQ multiplex PCR; TCRdb stores in-frame clones only, minus some. The sample yields about 13,000 clones, about 85% seen once. Material for sequencing was PBMCs. The rearrangement uses TRBV10-1 and TRBJ1-2; D uncertain. This TCR was recovered from a human donor in good health. DNA for the CDR3: TGCGCCAGCAGTGAGGGCACTAACTATGGCTACACCTTC. Protein: CASSEGTNYGYTF.